What follows are 20 T cell receptor beta chains derived from one specimen sequenced in a study of blood T cell repertoires in COVID-19. TCRdb's copy holds only in-frame clones and misses some; the assay was immunoSEQ multiplex PCR. This sample carries over 70,000 clones, 80% of them seen once, and the ten largest clones take 15% to 20%. The sample was peripheral blood. Source of these receptors: a woman of 80 years or more with acute or convalescent COVID-19.

The gene calls are TRBV5-4 and TRBJ1-1, with D maybe TRBD1 (6 bases). V was clipped by 4 bases and J by 1 base, with 17 bases between them. Germline CDR1 and CDR2: SGHNT and YYREEE (reference sequence). The CDR3 sequence is 16 residues long. The CDR3 DNA reads as TGTGCCAGCAGCCTAAACGTCGGACAGCAGAACACTGAAGCTTTCTTT. Translation gives CASSLNVGQQNTEAFF.

This chain links TRBV25-1 with TRBJ1-4; TRBD1 aligns across 8 bases. The CDR3 length is 14 residues. Germline V gene sequence: CDR1 MGHDK, CDR2 SYGVNS. The V gene end was trimmed by 1 base and the J gene end by 8 bases; junction bases not matched to a gene: 3. In DNA form, the CDR3 reads TGTGCCAGCAGTGAATCAGGGGGCAGGGAAAAACTGTTTTTT. It codes for CASSESGGREKLFF.

The gene calls are TRBV27 and TRBJ2-1; TRBD2 aligns across 8 bases. The CDR3 has 15 amino acids. Trimming cost V 5 bases and J 6 bases; bases outside gene matches: 9. CDR1 and CDR2 from the germline V gene are MNHEY and SMNVEV (reference sequence). The CDR3 reads CASSRPGLELNEQFF. CDR3 nucleotides: TGTGCCAGCAGTAGACCGGGACTAGAACTCAATGAGCAGTTCTTC.

The CDR3 loop is CASSPRVPYDNEQFF. DNA for the CDR3: TGTGCCAGCAGCCCCAGGGTACCTTACGACAATGAGCAGTTCTTC. This chain joins TRBV7-9 and TRBJ2-1; a weak D match, TRBD1 (5 bases). The germline gives CDR1 SEHNR, CDR2 FQNEAQ (reference sequence). The CDR3 covers 15 residues. Trimming shortened V by 5 bases and J by 5 bases, and 16 bases separated the two germline ends.

This clone occurred once. The same CDR3 is also encoded by other DNA sequences in this sample. The chain uses TRBV7-2 and TRBJ2-1, with TRBD2 matching over 9 bases. This CDR3 contains 15 residues. The V segment lost 1 base and the J segment 4 bases; nucleotides outside the gene matches: 2. The germline CDR1 and CDR2 sequences are SGHTA and FQGNSA. The CDR3 nucleotides are TGTGCCAGCAGCTTAGGGCTAGCGGGGTACAATGAGCAGTTCTTC. Translation gives CASSLGLAGYNEQFF.

This clone has a handful of counts. The CDR3 spells CASSQGGGYSEKLFF. CDR3 in DNA: TGTGCCAGCAGTCAGGGAGGGGGTTATTCCGAAAAACTGTTTTTT. The gene calls are TRBV6-5 and TRBJ1-4; D might be TRBD1 (6 bases). Germline assignment: CDR1 MNHEY and CDR2 SVGAGI. The CDR3 loop spans 15 amino acids. V lost 5 bases to trimming and J lost 8 bases, with 18 bases between them.

This chain links TRBV6-5 with TRBJ1-2; possible D gene TRBD1, 6 bases. In germline, CDR1 is MNHEY, CDR2 SVGAGI. Trimming removed 7 bases at V and 0 bases at J, with 12 bases between. The CDR3 covers 14 residues. CDR3 in amino acids: CASMGDTANYGYTF. As DNA, the CDR3 is TGTGCCAGCATGGGGGACACAGCTAACTATGGCTACACCTTC.

This clone has just a few counts. This chain joins TRBV5-1 and TRBJ2-1, with D possibly matching TRBD1 (6 bases). V lost 4 bases to trimming and J lost 0 bases, with 11 bases between them. The germline CDR1 and CDR2 sequences are SGHRS and YFSETQ. This CDR3 spans 15 amino acids. CDR3 bases: TGCGCCAGCAGCGACCAGGGGTCCTCCTACAATGAGCAGTTCTTC. Amino acids: CASSDQGSSYNEQFF.

V usage is TRBV11-2 and J usage is TRBJ2-7; possibly TRBD2 for D (6 bases). Germline CDR1 and CDR2: SGHAT and FQNNGV. The CDR3 covers 12 residues. Trimming cost V 4 bases and J 5 bases, with 9 bases left between them. CDR3 sequence reads: CASSSTRHEQYF. The DNA for the CDR3 is TGTGCCAGCAGCTCGACTAGGCACGAGCAGTACTTC.

The genes are TRBV13 and TRBJ2-3; a possible D gene is TRBD2 (6 bases). Trimming pared 10 bases from V and 6 bases from J, leaving 14 bases between. CDR1 PRHDT and CDR2 FYEKMQ come from the germline V gene (reference sequence). The CDR3 is 12 residues long. CDR3 amino acids: CATRTEGDTQYF. CDR3 nucleotides: TGTGCCACTCGGACGGAGGGGGATACGCAGTATTTT.

The chain is built from TRBV3-1 (or the pseudogene TRBV3-2) and TRBJ2-7, with TRBD2 matching 7 bases. Losses at the gene ends were 3 bases for V and 1 base for J; bases not matched to a gene: 0. The CDR3 runs to 13 residues. CDR1 and CDR2 (germline): LGHDT, YNNKEL (reference sequence). In nucleotides, the CDR3 is TGTGCCAGCAGCCACGGGGGGTCCTACGAGCAGTACTTC. As protein: CASSHGGSYEQYF.

Concerning this clone itself: An end of the junction does not agree with germline; a read error may underlie this. This sequence joins TRBV6-5 and TRBJ2-3; perhaps TRBD1 as D (5 bases). Germline V gene sequence: CDR1 MNHEY, CDR2 SVGAGI. CDR3 length: 16 amino acids. Here the CDR3 DNA reads TGTGCCAGCAGCTACTTCGACAGCTCTAGCACAGATACGCAGTATTTT. This encodes CASSYFDSSSTDTQYF.

V and J are TRBV7-8 and TRBJ1-2, with 9 bases identical to TRBD1. Germline loops: CDR1 SGHVS, CDR2 FQNEAQ. V dropped 1 base and J dropped 7; count of bases not matched to a gene: 4. The CDR3 loop spans 14 amino acids. CDR3 region: CASSLGDRVSGYTF. The CDR3 nucleotides are TGTGCCAGCAGCTTAGGGGACAGGGTTTCTGGCTACACCTTC.

This clone was counted between two and nine times. V and J are TRBV6-5 and TRBJ2-7, with 10 bases fitting TRBD1. The CDR3 is 15 residues long. Trimming at V came to 6 bases and at J to 0 bases, leaving 5 bases not matched to a gene. Per germline, CDR1 MNHEY and CDR2 SVGAGI. DNA of the CDR3: TGTGCCAGCAGCCAGGACAGGGGGGGCTCCTACGAGCAGTACTTC. This translates into CASSQDRGGSYEQYF.

The chain is built from TRBV7-2 and TRBJ1-2; 9 nucleotides match TRBD1. Losses at the gene ends were 7 bases for V and 3 bases for J; bases not matched to a gene: 6. The CDR3 sequence is 14 residues long. Per germline, CDR1 SGHTA and CDR2 FQGNSA. CDR3 nucleotide sequence: TGTGCCAGCAACCCGGGACAGGGATACTATGGCTACACCTTC. Protein sequence: CASNPGQGYYGYTF.

This sequence joins TRBV27 and TRBJ2-7; D is undetermined. The CDR3 length is 14 residues. The germline CDR1 and CDR2 sequences are MNHEY and SMNVEV (reference sequence). V was cut by 7 bases and J by 2 bases, with 15 bases left in between. In DNA, the CDR3 is TGTGCCAGCACCCACCGCGGTTTACCCTACGAGCAGTACTTC. Translation gives CASTHRGLPYEQYF.

This clone was recorded many times. This chain connects TRBV5-1 to TRBJ1-4, with TRBD1 matching over 7 bases. V lost 4 bases, J lost 7 bases, and 7 bases stayed unmatched. The germline CDR1 and CDR2 sequences are SGHRS and YFSETQ. The CDR3 runs to 14 residues. The chain's CDR3 is CASSRTGVGEKLFF. CDR3 sequence (DNA): TGCGCCAGCAGCCGAACAGGGGTGGGTGAAAAACTGTTTTTT. The whole variable domain, remainder taken from reference TRBV5-1 and TRBJ1-4, is KAGVTQTPRYLIKTRGQQVTLSCSPISGHRSVSWYQQTPGQGLQFLFEYFSETQRNKGNFPGRFSGRQFSNSRSEMNVSTLELGDSALYLCASSRTGVGEKLFFGSGTQLSVL.

The chain combines TRBV5-1 with TRBJ1-2; 7 bases fit TRBD1. From germline, CDR1 is SGHRS and CDR2 YFSETQ. V dropped 4 bases and J dropped 5; count of bases not matched to a gene: 2. The CDR3 has 12 residues. The CDR3: CASSPQGYGYTF. The CDR3 DNA reads as TGCGCCAGCAGCCCACAGGGGTATGGCTACACCTTC.

The J gene is TRBJ2-1, the V gene TRBV7-8, with 12 bases aligning to TRBD2. Germline-derived CDR1 and CDR2 are SGHVS and FQNEAQ. The CDR3 length is 16 residues. V shed 6 bases, J shed 7 bases, and the junction held 10 bases outside the gene matches. The CDR3 bases are TGTGCCAGCAGACCCCAGGGACTAGCGGGTTTAAATGAGCAGTTCTTC. Translating gives CASRPQGLAGLNEQFF.

V usage is TRBV5-1 and J usage is TRBJ2-1; 7 nucleotides align to TRBD1. Germline trimming cut 2 bases from V and 6 bases from J; bases unmatched to any gene: 8. The V gene's germline CDR1 is SGHRS and CDR2 YFSETQ. CDR3 size: 15 residues. DNA for the CDR3: TGCGCCAGCAGCTTTCGACAGGGCCTAGGCAATGAGCAGTTCTTC. Its protein is CASSFRQGLGNEQFF.